Listed below are T cell receptor beta chains from one sample, sequenced in a study of T cell repertoires in ileal Crohn's disease. Repertoires were generated with immunoSEQ multiplex PCR, while TCRdb's copy carries only in-frame clones and drops some. The data contain around 7,000 clones, over 75% of them singletons. Input material: ileal tissue. Source of these receptors: an adult with Crohn's disease. Each CDR3 is given without its conserved first and last residue. The order of the fields is CDR3 length, V gene, CDR3 protein.

CDR3 length: 13
V gene: TRBV7-2
CDR3 protein: ASSSTGGGANVLT

CDR3 length: 11
V gene: TRBV19
CDR3 protein: ASTAGPNTEAF

CDR3 length: 16
V gene: TRBV30
CDR3 protein: AWSDGTRAPGGYNEQF

CDR3 length: 13
V gene: TRBV5-4
CDR3 protein: ASSSITGVGNTIY

CDR3 length: 16
V gene: TRBV4-1
CDR3 protein: ASSQPSQYNSGANVLT

CDR3 length: 16
V gene: TRBV14
CDR3 protein: ASSPFGRTRVKDTEAF

CDR3 length: 13
V gene: TRBV6-6
CDR3 protein: ASSPTSGGFKGQF

CDR3 length: 12
V gene: TRBV6-4
CDR3 protein: ASSDSYGPDTQY

CDR3 length: 13
V gene: TRBV11-3
CDR3 protein: ASSFGTSGTDTQY

CDR3 length: 15
V gene: TRBV4-1
CDR3 protein: ASSQDPTGQGASGYT

CDR3 length: 11
V gene: TRBV30
CDR3 protein: AWSVTVTDTQY

CDR3 length: 10
V gene: TRBV5-1
CDR3 protein: ASRDPGQGQF

CDR3 length: 10
V gene: TRBV6-5
CDR3 protein: ASTDSTDTQY

CDR3 length: 13
V gene: TRBV7-9
CDR3 protein: ASTIQGAWNTEAF

CDR3 length: 12
V gene: TRBV13
CDR3 protein: ASSLEGAEFKQY